A single sample is the source of the 6 T cell receptor beta chains below, sequenced in a study of blood T cells in healthy people across ages. Alongside a J-beta primer mix, a sample-barcoded 5' primer served in a second PCR lasting about 6 to 11 cycles. TCRdb reprocessed the 5' RACE reads via MiXCR and lists one record per CDR3 protein. In the table there are approximately 850,000 distinct CDR3 sequences, around 42% of which are singletons. The material sequenced was blood. These receptors were obtained from a man aged 55 to 70 in good health.

V and J are TRBV12-3 or TRBV12-4 and TRBJ2-3; 10 bases line up with TRBD2. There are 15 residues in the CDR3. After removal of 6 bases from V and 2 bases from J, the junction contained 5 bases not matched to a gene. CDR3 sequence reads: CASSATSGVTDTQYF. As DNA, the CDR3 is TGTGCCAGCAGCGCCACTAGCGGGGTCACAGATACGCAGTATTTT.

A word on this clonotype: A much larger clone lies one base from this, so it may be a read error. The V and J genes are TRBV4-1 and TRBJ1-4, with 8 nucleotides matching TRBD1. V lost 4 bases, J lost 0 bases, and 7 bases stayed unmatched. CDR1 is MGHRA, CDR2 YSYEKL, per germline. The CDR3 totals 17 residues. The CDR3 is CASSRGPTGATNEKLFF. The CDR3 nucleotides are TGCGCCAGCAGCCGAGGTCCGACAGGGGCAACTAATGAAAAACTGTTTTTT.

Notes on this clonotype: Mismatch with germline at one junction end may stem from a read error. The gene calls are TRBV30 and TRBJ2-5; 7 bases agree with TRBD2. The length of the CDR3 is 12 residues. Germline CDR1 reads GTSNPN; CDR2 reads SVGIG (reference sequence). The CDR3 spells CAGSPTSREQYF. The CDR3 region has the DNA TGTGCCGGGAGTCCCACATCGCGGGAGCAGTACTTC.

Many counts were recorded for this clonotype. The rearrangement joins TRBV13 to TRBJ2-1; D may be TRBD1 (5 bases). Germline V gives CDR1 PRHDT, CDR2 FYEKMQ (reference sequence). V was pared by 1 base and J by 6 bases, with 16 bases between. The CDR3 sequence is 16 residues long. CDR3 nucleotides: TGTGCCAGCAGCTTAGCTGCCTCAGGGCCGCTCAATGAGCAGTTCTTC. Translated, it gives CASSLAASGPLNEQFF.

This rearrangement joins TRBV6-2 or TRBV6-3 to TRBJ1-2; the D gene is possibly TRBD1 (6 bases). Per the germline V gene, CDR1 is MNHEY and CDR2 is SVGEGT. The V end lost 4 bases, the J end lost 4 bases, and 19 bases lay between the germline ends. The CDR3 has 16 residues. The CDR3: CASSSGQFSVGYGYTF. The CDR3 nucleotides are TGTGCCAGCAGTTCCGGACAGTTTAGTGTCGGCTATGGCTACACCTTC.

The chain joins TRBV6-6 to TRBJ2-7, with 7 bases that match TRBD1. The ends lost 0 bases at V and 2 bases at J; junction bases unmatched: 4. The CDR3 has 15 residues. In germline, CDR1 is MNHNY, CDR2 SVGAGI (reference sequence). CDR3 DNA: TGTGCCAGCAGTTACTCCTGGCAGGGGGCCTACGAGCAGTACTTC. The encoded protein is CASSYSWQGAYEQYF.